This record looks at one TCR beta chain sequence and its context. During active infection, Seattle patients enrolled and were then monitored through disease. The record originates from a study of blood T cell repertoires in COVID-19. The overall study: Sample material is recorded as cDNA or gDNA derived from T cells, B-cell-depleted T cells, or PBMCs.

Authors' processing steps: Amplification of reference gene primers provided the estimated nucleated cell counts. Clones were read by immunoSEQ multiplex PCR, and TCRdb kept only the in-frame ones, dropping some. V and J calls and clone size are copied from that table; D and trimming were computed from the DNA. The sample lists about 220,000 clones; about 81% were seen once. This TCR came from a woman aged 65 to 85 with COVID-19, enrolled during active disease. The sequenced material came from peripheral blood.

The CDR3 here is CASSLLGGGIYEQYF. CDR3 DNA: TGTGCCAGCAGCTTATTGGGCGGAGGGATCTACGAGCAGTACTTC. The chain is built from TRBV7-6 and TRBJ2-7; a weak D match, TRBD2 (6 bases). Germline V lookup: CDR1 SGHVS, CDR2 FNYEAQ. The CDR3 is made up of 15 amino acids. V lost 2 bases, J lost 3 bases, and 14 bases lay in between.